This TCR beta chain was identified in a study of Ad26.COV2.S vaccination and SARS-CoV-2 variants. Whole-study results and caveats: Spike-specific CD8+ and CD4+ T cell responses reportedly showed substantial breadth after vaccination.

Details on this clone: Its target is not known.

The CDR3 sequence is 14 residues long. Germline lookup yields CDR1 LGHDT and CDR2 YNNKEL (reference sequence). The V end lost 3 bases, the J end lost 5 bases, and 11 bases lay between the germline ends. The assay was immunoSEQ multiplex PCR, and TCRdb's table has in-frame clones only and misses some. Of some 520,000 clones in the sample, around nine tenths were seen once. The treatment was: some 19 received Ad26.COV2.S at low or high dose, single or two shots; 5 received placebo; per-sample allocation not given. Samples were taken on day 63 after the first vaccine or placebo injection. The V and J genes are TRBV3-1 (or the pseudogene TRBV3-2) and TRBJ2-1, with D perhaps matching TRBD1 (5 bases). This clonotype was sampled from a person aged 18-60 years who received the Ad26.COV2.S COVID-19 vaccine or a placebo. The specimen comprised peripheral blood, sampled in a trial of Ad26.COV2.S vaccine versus placebo. The CDR3 loop reads CASSQTSGNNEQFF. CDR3 bases: TGTGCCAGCAGCCAGACTTCAGGGAACAATGAGCAGTTCTTC.